Each of the 10 T cell receptor beta chains below was sequenced from the same sample in a study of shared clonotypes between healthy human individuals. Terminally differentiated effector memory CD45RA+ cells were excluded by CCR7 positive selection of CD45RO-negative cells. Produced via immunoSEQ multiplex PCR; TCRdb's table is partial and in-frame only. The table includes about 650,000 clones, 95% to 96% detected once. The sequenced material came from naive CD8+ T cells sorted from blood. The receptors stem from a woman in her twenties or thirties in good health.

The chain links TRBV28 to TRBJ2-5; TRBD2 matches at 7 bases. The CDR3 spans 15 residues. The V gene's germline CDR1 is MDHEN and CDR2 SYDVKM. The V gene end was trimmed by 2 bases and the J gene end by 5 bases; junction bases not matched to a gene: 8. The CDR3 protein is CASSLGMGGEETQYF. The DNA of the CDR3 is TGTGCCAGCAGTTTAGGGATGGGAGGGGAGGAGACCCAGTACTTC.

This chain uses TRBV7-9 with TRBJ1-2; 8 bases fit TRBD1. Trimming at V came to 4 bases and at J to 5 bases, leaving 9 bases not matched to a gene. This CDR3 has 15 amino acids. The germline V gene encodes CDR1 SEHNR and CDR2 FQNEAQ (reference sequence). The CDR3 DNA follows: TGTGCCAGCAGCTCCGGGACAGGATCTCGGTATGGCTACACCTTC. The encoded protein is CASSSGTGSRYGYTF.

V and J are TRBV28 and TRBJ1-6; D ambiguous. V gave up 5 bases and J gave up 5 bases, with 13 bases separating them. CDR1 and CDR2 from the germline V gene are MDHEN and SYDVKM. The CDR3 is 15 residues long. The CDR3 DNA reads as TGTGCCAGCAGTACGGTGCTCCCGGATAATTCACCCCTCCACTTT. It codes for CASSTVLPDNSPLHF.

The rearrangement joins TRBV29-1 to TRBJ2-1; perhaps TRBD2 as D (6 bases). V was trimmed by 0 bases and J by 10 bases, leaving 19 bases between them. The length of the CDR3 is 15 residues. In germline, CDR1 is SQVTM, CDR2 ANQGSEA. As DNA, the CDR3 is TGCAGCGTTGAAGAGGGGACTTCACCTGGTCGGGAGCAGTTCTTC. Protein: CSVEEGTSPGREQFF.

V and J are TRBV2 and TRBJ2-7, with 9 positions matching TRBD1. The J segment lost 7 bases and the V segment lost 3 bases, leaving 13 bases of the junction unmatched. The CDR3 loop spans 16 amino acids. Germline-derived CDR1 and CDR2 are SNHLY and FYNNEI. CDR3 sequence: CASSEEGTGNRGEQYF. The CDR3 coding sequence is TGTGCCAGCAGTGAGGAAGGGACAGGGAACCGTGGGGAGCAGTACTTC.

About this clone: In the same sample, other DNA sequences code for this CDR3. The chain is built from TRBV27 and TRBJ1-2; tentatively, D is TRBD1 (5 bases). The germline V and J ends were trimmed by 3 bases and 2 bases, with 7 bases remaining between them. CDR1 is MNHEY and CDR2 is SMNVEV in the germline V gene (reference sequence). The CDR3 contains 13 residues. CDR3 protein: CASSLQGNYGYTF. CDR3 DNA: TGTGCCAGCAGTTTGCAGGGAAACTATGGCTACACCTTC.

This chain joins TRBV29-1 and TRBJ2-1; 9 nucleotides agree with TRBD1. The CDR3 length is 14 residues. J lost 4 bases, V lost 6 bases, and 7 bases had no gene match. CDR1 is SQVTM, CDR2 ANQGSEA, per germline. CDR3 residues: CSVAGTGLYNEQFF. CDR3 in DNA: TGCAGCGTGGCCGGGACAGGGCTATACAATGAGCAGTTCTTC.

About this clone: The same CDR3 also results from other DNA sequences found in this sample. V gene TRBV7-9 combines with J gene TRBJ2-1, with no clear D. Between the trimmed V and J ends, which lost 0 bases and 7 bases, there was a span of 4 bases. The CDR3 loop spans 12 amino acids. Per germline, CDR1 SEHNR and CDR2 FQNEAQ (reference sequence). The CDR3 sequence is CASSLAVNEQFF. The DNA for the CDR3 is TGTGCCAGCAGCTTAGCGGTTAATGAGCAGTTCTTC.

Regarding this clone: Distinct nucleotide sequences in the sample also encode this CDR3. The rearrangement links TRBV27 to TRBJ2-1; D might be TRBD2 (6 bases). Germline V gives CDR1 MNHEY, CDR2 SMNVEV (reference sequence). The CDR3 has 12 amino acids. V lost 3 bases to trimming and J lost 9 bases, with 9 bases between them. Here the CDR3 reads CASSLGGSEQFF. CDR3 coding DNA: TGTGCCAGCAGTTTGGGGGGTAGTGAGCAGTTCTTC.

The V call is TRBV28, the J call TRBJ1-3; D unresolved. The CDR3 totals 14 residues. Germline V lookup: CDR1 MDHEN, CDR2 SYDVKM. The germline V and J ends were trimmed by 3 bases and 0 bases, with 6 bases remaining between them. CDR3 loop: CASSFWGSGNTIYF. CDR3 bases: TGTGCCAGCAGTTTTTGGGGCTCTGGAAACACCATATATTTT.